This T cell receptor beta chain was documented in a study of blood T cell repertoires in COVID-19 (dated by TCRdb to about 2020). About the study as a whole: The collaborator samples originated in the United States, Italy and Spain and spanned the acute and convalescent phases of COVID-19. The prospective study material was composed of cDNA or gDNA derived from T cells, B-cell-depleted T cells, or PBMCs. The dataset comprised deeply sampled blood TCRbeta repertoires from subjects exposed to, actively infected with, or recovered from COVID-19. The repertoires were released in a freely available public database intended as a resource for research on the immune response to SARS-CoV-2. The samples were drawn from two sources: the first 160 participants of the ongoing ImmuneRACE study, and 1,000 to 1,500 subjects contributed by 6 global collaborators. A de-identified subject ID, COVID-19 status, age in years and sex were almost always included in the sample metadata. HLA class I and class II types, where available, came from metadata supplied by the sample provider rather than from assay-based typing.

The CDR3 contains 13 residues, cysteine and phenylalanine counted. The entry retains the CDR3 DNA only, 39 bases that are in frame from base 1. A distance of 9 bases separates the germline ends of V and J, which lose 5 bases and 4 bases respectively. CDR1 MNHEY and CDR2 SMNVEV are derived from the germline V gene (reference sequence). The collaborating institutions used their own protocols to collect whole blood in K2EDTA tubes. For TCRbeta analysis, collaborators shipped samples in one of three forms: frozen whole blood, isolated PBMCs, or DNA extracted from either of those sample types. TCRbeta CDR3 regions were amplified from genomic DNA using the immunoSEQ Assay, a bias-controlled multiplex PCR. The authors' pipeline ran thus. The number of nucleated cells in each sample was estimated by amplification of reference gene primers within the assay. To quantify the absolute abundance of each unique TCRbeta CDR3 rearrangement, sequence reads were collapsed and filtered. For each sample, productive Simpson clonality was calculated as the square root of Simpson's diversity index across productive rearrangements. TCRdb took this table from immuneACCESS and kept in-frame rearrangements with V and J called. Such tables lack part of the clones; where checked against another copy, unresolved V genes explain under half of the gap, and the rest is unexplained. V and J calls and clone size are as listed in that table; D and trimming were resolved from the DNA. In this sample the table shows 150,000 to 200,000 clones, around 81% of which occur a single time. The ten top clones hold approximately 2.4% of the sample.

A remark on this clone: No antigen is known for it. No much larger clone is present one base from it, and per-base qualities are unavailable.

What the work shows at the level of the full study, not this receptor alone: The amount of clinical and demographic metadata varied by source and participant and was provided uncurated.

The chain uses TRBV27 and TRBJ1-5; TRBD1 might be the D gene, on 6 matching bases. The TCR comes from a human donor with acute or convalescent COVID-19. The donor label of this sample is uncertain. Source material: peripheral blood. The CDR3 amino acid sequence is: CASSHQGNQPQHF. Here is the DNA: TGTGCCAGCAGTCATCAGGGGAATCAGCCCCAGCATTTT.